Sequencing of this T cell receptor (beta chain) was carried out in a study of blood T cell repertoires in COVID-19. The data were produced by immunoSEQ multiplex PCR, yet TCRdb's version contains in-frame clones alone and is incomplete. Found here are 57,000 or so clones, 75% to 80% of them singletons; the top ten hold approximately 20%. The V and J ends lost 3 bases and 0 bases, in that order; junction bases with no gene match: 5. The CDR3 is 15 residues long. The germline V gene has CDR1 MGHRA and CDR2 YSYEKL. The sequence was obtained from a man aged 50-60 years with active or convalescent COVID-19. The chain employs TRBV4-1 and TRBJ2-7; 7 bases match TRBD1. Sequencing was carried out using peripheral blood. CDR3 sequence (DNA): TGCGCCAGCAGCCACCGGACAGGCCTCTCCTACGAGCAGTACTTC. Its protein is CASSHRTGLSYEQYF.